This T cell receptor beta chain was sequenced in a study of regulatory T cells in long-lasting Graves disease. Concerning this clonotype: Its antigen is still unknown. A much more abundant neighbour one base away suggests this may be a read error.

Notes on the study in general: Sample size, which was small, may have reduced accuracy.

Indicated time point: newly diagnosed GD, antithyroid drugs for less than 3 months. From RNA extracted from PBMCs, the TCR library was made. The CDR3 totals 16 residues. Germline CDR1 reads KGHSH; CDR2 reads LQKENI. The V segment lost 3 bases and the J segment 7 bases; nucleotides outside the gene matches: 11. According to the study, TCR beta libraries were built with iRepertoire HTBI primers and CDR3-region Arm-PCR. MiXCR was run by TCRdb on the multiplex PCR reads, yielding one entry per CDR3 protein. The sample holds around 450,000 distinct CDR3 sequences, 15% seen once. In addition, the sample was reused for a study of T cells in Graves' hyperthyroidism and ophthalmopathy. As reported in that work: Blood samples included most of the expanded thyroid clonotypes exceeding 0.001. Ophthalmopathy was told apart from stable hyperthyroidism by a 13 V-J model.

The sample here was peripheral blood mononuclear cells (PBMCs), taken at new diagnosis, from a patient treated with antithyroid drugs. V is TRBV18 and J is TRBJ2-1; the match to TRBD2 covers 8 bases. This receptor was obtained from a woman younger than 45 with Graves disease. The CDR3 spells CASSPNSGTPWNEQFF. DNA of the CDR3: TGTGCCAGCTCACCTAATAGCGGGACCCCCTGGAATGAGCAGTTCTTC.